The subject of this entry is one T cell receptor (beta chain). 60 Vbeta and 13 Jbeta primers were used in PCR. Sequenced by immunoSEQ multiplex PCR; TCRdb stores in-frame clones only, minus some. The profile shows over 70,000 clones, about 80% of them singletons. The sample originates from a study of cytomegalovirus exposure and HLA in healthy donors. Across the whole study: The study's early data release held about 85 million unique TCRs from HLA-typed donors.

The clonotype comes from a man over 45 in good health and CMV-seropositive. The specimen sequenced was PBMCs.

The CDR3 region is CASNGGRVSYNEQFF. DNA for the CDR3: TGCGCCAGCAACGGCGGGAGGGTTTCCTACAATGAGCAGTTCTTC. The chain joins TRBV5-1 to TRBJ2-1, with TRBD2 matching 9 bases. The germline gives CDR1 SGHRS, CDR2 YFSETQ. The CDR3 runs to 15 residues. Trimming cost V 6 bases and J 1 base; bases outside gene matches: 5.